The present T cell receptor (beta chain) was sequenced within a study of radiotherapy plus CTLA-4 blockade in lung cancer. Study summary: There were objective responses in over 15% of patients, and around 32% had disease control. Regarding the study as a whole: Best predicting response, reportedly, were early blood T cell clone dynamics, with interferon-beta. Clones of tumor-derived TCRs expanded in blood after radiotherapy plus ipilimumab.

With respect to this clone: Its antigen is unidentified.

The data were produced by immunoSEQ multiplex PCR, yet TCRdb's version contains in-frame clones alone and is incomplete. There are roughly 63,000 clones in the sample; roughly 76% occur only once, and approximately 8.3% lies in the top ten. Alongside CTLA-4 blockade with ipilimumab, patients with chemo-refractory metastatic non-small-cell lung cancer received focal radiation. Here the sequenced sample was peripheral blood, taken from a patient treated with radiotherapy plus ipilimumab. The source of this sequence is a human donor with non-small cell lung cancer whose response to radiotherapy plus ipilimumab could not be evaluated.

CDR3 region: CASSLGGTHQPQHF. CDR3 coding DNA: TGCGCCAGCAGCTTGGGCGGAACCCATCAGCCCCAGCATTTT. The J gene is TRBJ1-5, the V gene TRBV5-1; D gene unclear. CDR3 length: 14 amino acids. Between the trimmed V and J ends, which lost 0 bases and 5 bases, there was a span of 9 bases. The V gene's germline CDR1 is SGHRS and CDR2 YFSETQ.